The 10 T cell receptor beta chains below all came from one sample that was sequenced in a study of T cells in Graves' hyperthyroidism and ophthalmopathy. RNA transcripts gave rise to amplified TCR beta CDR3 regions. The HTBI primer set drove a first-round RT-PCR of the TCR CDR3. TCRdb redid the calling of the multiplex PCR reads with MiXCR, one entry per CDR3 protein. The sample shows a few hundred thousand distinct CDR3 sequences, 40% to 55% of them seen only once. Material: peripheral blood or thyroid tissue (not recorded which). These receptors all stem from an adult woman with Graves' disease, either hyperthyroidism or ophthalmopathy (not recorded which).

The DNA of the CDR3 is TGTGCCAGCAGCCCCGGGACAGCCCGAGGATGGGGCTACACCTTC. It translates to CASSPGTARGWGYTF. This chain links TRBV7-2 with TRBJ1-2; 7 bases line up with TRBD1. CDR1 is SGHTA and CDR2 is FQGNSA in the germline V gene. V shed 5 bases and J 8 bases; nucleotides not matched to a gene: 14. The CDR3 consists of 15 residues. Looking up the rest from reference TRBV7-2 and TRBJ1-2 gives the full variable domain: GAGVSQSPSNKVTEKGKDVELRCDPISGHTALYWYRQSLGQGLEFLIYFQGNSAPDKSGLPSDRFSAERTGGSVSTLTIQRTQQEDSAVYLCASSPGTARGWGYTFGSGTRLTVV.

This clonotype showed up many times. The chain joins TRBV20-1 to TRBJ1-5, with 7 bases lining up with TRBD1. The germline V gene encodes CDR1 DFQATT and CDR2 SNEGSKA (reference sequence). This CDR3 is built from 13 residues. The V segment lost 5 bases and the J segment 4 bases; nucleotides outside the gene matches: 5. CDR3 in DNA: TGCAGTGCTCTGGGACAGAGAAATCAGCCCCAGCATTTT. Protein product: CSALGQRNQPQHF.

Ten or more counts support this clonotype. V gene TRBV2 combines with J gene TRBJ2-5, with 13 bases that match TRBD2. The junction had 3 bases not matched to a gene; V was cut back by 6 bases and J by 2 bases. Germline-derived CDR1 and CDR2 are SNHLY and FYNNEI. The CDR3 length is 15 residues. Written as DNA, the CDR3 is TGTGCCAGCAGCGAGGGACTAGCGGGACAAGAGACCCAGTACTTC. This gives the protein CASSEGLAGQETQYF. The whole variable domain, filled in from reference TRBV2 and TRBJ2-5, reads EPEVTQTPSHQVTQMGQEVILRCVPISNHLYFYWYRQILGQKVEFLVSFYNNEISEKSEIFDDQFSVERPDGSNFTLKIRSTKLEDSAMYFCASSEGLAGQETQYFGPGTRLLVL.

This clonotype was seen at least ten times. The chain carries TRBV20-1 and TRBJ1-4, with 8 bases identical to TRBD1. With 5 bases clipped from V and 4 bases from J, the junction kept 6 bases outside the gene matches. This CDR3 is built from 14 residues. CDR1 DFQATT and CDR2 SNEGSKA come from the germline V gene (reference sequence). The CDR3 coding sequence is TGCAGTGCTTCTCCGGGACAGGTTAATGAAAAACTGTTTTTT. This encodes CSASPGQVNEKLFF.

This clonotype was detected only once. The chain uses TRBV4-3 and TRBJ1-3; D is unclear. The CDR3 is 15 residues long. Germline V CDR1 and CDR2: LGHNA, YSLEER. V was clipped by 2 bases and J by 0 bases, with 8 bases between them. CDR3 amino acids: CASSQWLDSGNTIYF. DNA of the CDR3: TGCGCCAGCAGCCAATGGCTCGACTCTGGAAACACCATATATTTT.

There are a few counts of this clonotype. The chain links TRBV20-1 to TRBJ1-2; D is undetermined. The length of the CDR3 is 9 residues. CDR1 is DFQATT and CDR2 is SNEGSKA in the germline V gene (reference sequence). With 3 bases removed from V and 8 bases from J, the gap between germline ends came to 4 bases. DNA for the CDR3: TGCAGTGCTAGGTGGGGCTACACCTTC. It is translated as CSARWGYTF.

This clonotype appeared many times. V and J are TRBV7-2 and TRBJ2-5, with D possibly being TRBD1 (5 bases). The CDR3 spans 13 residues. The germline V gene has CDR1 SGHTA and CDR2 FQGNSA. Deletions cut 5 bases from V and 1 base from J, with 8 bases between. Here the CDR3 reads CASSRQIQETQYF. In nucleotides, the CDR3 is TGTGCCAGCAGCAGACAGATCCAAGAGACCCAGTACTTC.

This clonotype has just one count. The gene calls are TRBV29-1 and TRBJ1-1, with D unresolved. The CDR3 has 10 amino acids. V was shortened by 8 bases and J by 3 bases, with 7 bases between the two germline ends. Looked up from germline, CDR1 is SQVTM and CDR2 is ANQGSEA. The CDR3 bases are TGCAGCTTTCGGTACACTGAAGCTTTCTTT. Its protein product is CSFRYTEAFF.

This clonotype was counted a few times. This chain uses TRBV19 with TRBJ1-4; a possible D gene is TRBD1 (6 bases). This CDR3 region has 14 residues. The V gene lost 11 bases and the J gene lost 2 bases, with 15 bases spanning the gap. Germline loops: CDR1 LNHDA, CDR2 SQIVND (reference sequence). In DNA, the CDR3 is TGTGCCTGGAGTCAGGGGACGACTAATGAAAAACTGTTTTTT. Translation gives CAWSQGTTNEKLFF.

This clonotype was recorded at least ten times. The rearrangement links TRBV6-5 to TRBJ2-7, with 8 bases matching TRBD2. CDR1 is MNHEY and CDR2 is SVGAGI in the germline V gene. The junction had 4 bases not matched to a gene; V was cut back by 6 bases and J by 0 bases. CDR3 length: 14 amino acids. The CDR3 sequence: CASSRTSSSYEQYF. The CDR3 coding sequence is TGTGCCAGCAGCCGGACTAGCAGCTCCTACGAGCAGTACTTC.